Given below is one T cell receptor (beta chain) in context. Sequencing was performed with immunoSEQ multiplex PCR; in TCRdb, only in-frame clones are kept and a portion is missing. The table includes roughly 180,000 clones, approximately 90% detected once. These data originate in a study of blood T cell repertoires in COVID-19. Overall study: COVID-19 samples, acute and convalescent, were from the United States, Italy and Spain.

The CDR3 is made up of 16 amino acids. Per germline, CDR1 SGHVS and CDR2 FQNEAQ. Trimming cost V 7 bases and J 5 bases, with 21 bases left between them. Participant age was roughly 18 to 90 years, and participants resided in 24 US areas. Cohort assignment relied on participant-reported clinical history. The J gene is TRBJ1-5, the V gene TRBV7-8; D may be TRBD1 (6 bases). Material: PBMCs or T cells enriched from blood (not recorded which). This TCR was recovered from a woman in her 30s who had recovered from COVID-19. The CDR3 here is CASTSVLGQSYQPQHF. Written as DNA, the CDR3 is TGTGCCAGCACCTCGGTCCTGGGACAATCCTATCAGCCCCAGCATTTT.